The rows below give T cell receptor beta chains drawn from one sample of a study of CD8+ T cells in alopecia areata. Clones were read by immunoSEQ multiplex PCR, and TCRdb kept only the in-frame ones, dropping some. The sample includes under 350,000 clones, 58% seen only once; the top ten take over 1.5%. The specimen was CD4+ T cells sorted from blood, collected at week 24, from a patient treated with tofacitinib. The source is a human donor with alopecia areata. Both conserved end residues are part of each CDR3. D genes are given only for firm matches. Expanded clones are given a class, and other clones once, few, many or no size at all.

DNA: TGTGCCAGCAGCTTAACTCAGACTGGGGCCAACGTCCTGACTTTC; CDR3: CASSLTQTGANVLTF; size: NA; V: TRBV7-3; D: NA; J: TRBJ2-6
DNA: TGTGCCAGCAGCTCCGGGACAGGGGTCCTGAACACTGAAGCTTTCTTT; CDR3: CASSSGTGVLNTEAFF; size: NA; V: TRBV7-2; D: TRBD1; J: TRBJ1-1
DNA: TGCGCCAGCAGTCAGGTGGGCCATGCGTGGACCCAGTACTTC; CDR3: CASSQVGHAWTQYF; size: NA; V: TRBV23-1; D: NA; J: TRBJ2-5
DNA: TGTGCCAGCAATAAGGACGGGGGGAATCAGCCCCAGCATTTT; CDR3: CASNKDGGNQPQHF; size: once; V: TRBV2; D: NA; J: TRBJ1-5
DNA: TGTGCCAGCAGCTTGGGCACCGAGAAACTGTTTTTT; CDR3: CASSLGTEKLFF; size: NA; V: TRBV7-9; D: NA; J: TRBJ1-4
DNA: TGTGCCAGCAGTTTAAGATCGGGAGGGTATAGCAATCAGCCCCAGCATTTT; CDR3: CASSLRSGGYSNQPQHF; size: NA; V: TRBV28; D: NA; J: TRBJ1-5
DNA: TGTGCCAGCTCGAAACGGACAGGGCGAATTACAGATACGCAGTATTTT; CDR3: CASSKRTGRITDTQYF; size: NA; V: TRBV18; D: TRBD1; J: TRBJ2-3
DNA: TGTGCCAGCGGATTAGGGACAGTAAGCTCTGGGGCCAACGTCCTGACTTTC; CDR3: CASGLGTVSSGANVLTF; size: NA; V: TRBV7-9; D: TRBD1; J: TRBJ2-6
DNA: TGTGCCTGGAGTGTTTCAGGGGGCGCCCCTAGAGGAGCTTTCTTT; CDR3: CAWSVSGGAPRGAFF; size: NA; V: TRBV30; D: TRBD1; J: TRBJ1-1
DNA: TGCGCCAGCAGCCTCGTGGGCAGGCGGGGGACTGAAGCTTTCTTT; CDR3: CASSLVGRRGTEAFF; size: NA; V: TRBV4-1; D: NA; J: TRBJ1-1
DNA: TGTGCCTGGAGTGGGACAGGGGTGTATGAGCAGTTCTTC; CDR3: CAWSGTGVYEQFF; size: NA; V: TRBV30; D: TRBD1; J: TRBJ2-1
DNA: TGTGCCTCGGGGCTAGCGGGGACTGATACGCAGTATTTT; CDR3: CASGLAGTDTQYF; size: NA; V: TRBV30; D: TRBD2; J: TRBJ2-3
DNA: TGTGCCACCAGCAGAGATCTGGTCCAGCCCCAGCATTTT; CDR3: CATSRDLVQPQHF; size: NA; V: TRBV15; D: NA; J: TRBJ1-5
DNA: TGCAGTGCTGGAATGGAGACCCAGTACTTC; CDR3: CSAGMETQYF; size: NA; V: TRBV20-1; D: NA; J: TRBJ2-5
DNA: TGTGCCAGCAGTTTAACGGGGGGCAATGGCTACACCTTC; CDR3: CASSLTGGNGYTF; size: few; V: TRBV28; D: NA; J: TRBJ1-2